Listed below are T cell receptor beta chains from one sample, sequenced in a study of blood T cell repertoires in COVID-19. Data came from immunoSEQ multiplex PCR; TCRdb stores just in-frame clones and leaves some out. Of approximately 300,000 clones in the sample, approximately 91% are singletons; the top ten hold 5.2%. The specimen sequenced was PBMCs or T cells enriched from blood (not recorded which). These TCRs come from a man between 60 and 75 years old who had recovered from COVID-19. CDR3s include the opening cysteine and the closing phenylalanine or tryptophan. A D gene is named only where the DNA matches it firmly. Size is omitted from some rows. Given values are once, few, many or a class for expanded clones.

j_gene | d_gene | v_gene | abundance | CDR3aa | CDR3nt
TRBJ2-7 | TRBD2 | TRBV28 | . | CASSLNPAGGVYEQYF | TGTGCCAGCAGTTTAAATCCAGCGGGAGGGGTCTACGAGCAGTACTTC
TRBJ2-3 | TRBD2 | TRBV28 | . | CASSWGGRPTDTQYF | TGTGCCAGCAGTTGGGGCGGGAGGCCCACAGATACGCAGTATTTT
TRBJ2-1 | TRBD2 | TRBV10-3 | . | CAISEGGRLPGNEQFF | TGTGCCATCAGTGAAGGCGGGAGGCTCCCTGGGAATGAGCAGTTCTTC
TRBJ2-3 | TRBD2 | TRBV19 | once | CASSIMVSGRVGTSTDTQYF | TGTGCCAGTAGTATAATGGTTAGCGGGAGGGTCGGAACTAGCACAGATACGCAGTATTTT
TRBJ1-3 | . | TRBV28 | . | CASRNRDYHGNTIYF | TGTGCCAGCAGAAACCGGGACTACCATGGAAACACCATATATTTT
TRBJ2-7 | TRBD1 | TRBV6-5 | . | CASSYSTGYGNEQYF | TGTGCCAGCAGTTACTCGACAGGGTATGGAAACGAGCAGTACTTC
TRBJ2-3 | . | TRBV9 | . | CASSPRRGVGTDTQYF | TGTGCCAGCAGCCCTAGACGGGGAGTAGGCACAGATACGCAGTATTTT
TRBJ2-1 | . | TRBV19 | few | CASSIQAGDYNEQFF | TGTGCCAGTAGTATACAGGCAGGGGATTACAATGAGCAGTTCTTC
TRBJ1-5 | . | TRBV18 | . | CASSLRQANQPQHF | TGTGCCAGCTCACTCCGACAGGCCAATCAGCCCCAGCATTTT
TRBJ1-4 | TRBD1 | TRBV7-2 | . | CASSTDRGQSEKLFF | TGTGCCAGCAGTACGGACAGGGGGCAAAGTGAAAAACTGTTTTTT
TRBJ2-1 | TRBD2 | TRBV9 | . | CASSANSGLYNEQFF | TGTGCCAGCAGCGCCAATAGCGGGCTCTACAATGAGCAGTTCTTC
TRBJ2-4 | TRBD2 | TRBV19 | . | CASSIPGTRGGIQYF | TGTGCCAGTAGTATCCCCGGGACTAGGGGCGGCATTCAGTACTTC
TRBJ1-1 | . | TRBV6-6 | . | CASSYGEVAEAFF | TGTGCCAGCAGTTATGGGGAGGTCGCTGAAGCTTTCTTT
TRBJ1-6 | . | TRBV28 | . | CASSLFRGGNSPLHF | TGTGCCAGCAGTTTATTTAGAGGGGGTAATTCACCCCTCCACTTT
TRBJ2-7 | TRBD2 | TRBV4-2 | . | CASSHGASGSPGDYEQYF | TGTGCCAGCAGCCATGGGGCTAGCGGGAGCCCTGGGGACTACGAGCAGTACTTC
TRBJ2-1 | TRBD2 | TRBV6-2/TRBV6-3 | . | CASSSAKAGENEQFF | TGTGCCAGCAGTTCCGCGAAAGCGGGAGAGAATGAGCAGTTCTTC
TRBJ2-7 | . | TRBV5-1 | . | CASSSAGLREQYF | TGCGCCAGCAGCTCGGCAGGGCTAAGGGAGCAGTACTTC
TRBJ2-1 | TRBD2 | TRBV18 | once | CASSLNAGLTYNEQFF | TGTGCCAGCTCATTAAATGCGGGACTAACCTACAATGAGCAGTTCTTC
TRBJ1-4 | TRBD1 | TRBV5-1 | . | CASRQGDDEKLFF | TGCGCCAGCAGACAGGGGGATGATGAAAAACTGTTTTTT
TRBJ1-1 | TRBD1 | TRBV7-2 | . | CASSFDREVTEAFF | TGTGCCAGCAGCTTTGACAGGGAAGTAACTGAAGCTTTCTTT
TRBJ2-1 | TRBD2 | TRBV7-3 | . | CASSLTLGTSGVGNEQFF | TGTGCCAGCAGCTTAACTCTTGGGACTAGCGGAGTGGGGAATGAGCAGTTCTTC
TRBJ2-7 | TRBD1 | TRBV3-1/TRBV3-2 | . | CASSSLGQGLSYEQYF | TGTGCCAGCAGCTCGCTGGGACAGGGGCTCTCCTACGAGCAGTACTTC
TRBJ2-3 | . | TRBV4-3 | . | CASSQLGADFQYF | TGCGCCAGCAGCCAGTTGGGGGCAGATTTTCAGTATTTT
TRBJ1-2 | TRBD1 | TRBV5-5 | . | CASSTGTGGLNYGYTF | TGTGCCAGCAGCACGGGGACAGGGGGGCTCAACTATGGCTACACCTTC
TRBJ1-4 | . | TRBV5-4 | . | CASGRGDLASNEKLFF | TGTGCCAGCGGGCGGGGGGACCTGGCGTCTAATGAAAAACTGTTTTTT
TRBJ2-7 | TRBD1 | TRBV13 | . | CASSLQTGRFEQYF | TGTGCCAGCAGCTTACAGACAGGGCGTTTCGAGCAGTACTTC